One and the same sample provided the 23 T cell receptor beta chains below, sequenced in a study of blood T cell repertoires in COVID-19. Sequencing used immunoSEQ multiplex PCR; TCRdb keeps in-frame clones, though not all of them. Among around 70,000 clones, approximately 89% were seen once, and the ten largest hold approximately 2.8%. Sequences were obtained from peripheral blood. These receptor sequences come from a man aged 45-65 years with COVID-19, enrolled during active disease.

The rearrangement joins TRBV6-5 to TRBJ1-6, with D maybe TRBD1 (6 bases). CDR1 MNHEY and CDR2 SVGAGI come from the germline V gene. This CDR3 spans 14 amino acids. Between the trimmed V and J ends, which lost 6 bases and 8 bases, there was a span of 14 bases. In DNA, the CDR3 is TGTGCCAGCAGCATACAGGGCTGGGATTCACCCCTCCACTTT. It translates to CASSIQGWDSPLHF.

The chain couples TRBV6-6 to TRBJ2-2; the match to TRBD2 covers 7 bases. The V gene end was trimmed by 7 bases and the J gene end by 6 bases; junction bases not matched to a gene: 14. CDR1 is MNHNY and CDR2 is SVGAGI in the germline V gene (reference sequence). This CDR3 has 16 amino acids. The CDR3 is CASTRGRTSLSGELFF. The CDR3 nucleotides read TGTGCCAGCACGAGAGGGAGGACTAGTCTTTCCGGGGAGCTGTTTTTT.

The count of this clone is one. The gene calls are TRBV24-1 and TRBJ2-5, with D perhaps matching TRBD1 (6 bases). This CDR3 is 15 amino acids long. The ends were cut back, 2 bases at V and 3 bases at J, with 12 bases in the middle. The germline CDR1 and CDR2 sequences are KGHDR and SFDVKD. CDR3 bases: TGTGCCACCAGTGATTACGGGACACCGAAAGAGACCCAGTACTTC. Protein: CATSDYGTPKETQYF.

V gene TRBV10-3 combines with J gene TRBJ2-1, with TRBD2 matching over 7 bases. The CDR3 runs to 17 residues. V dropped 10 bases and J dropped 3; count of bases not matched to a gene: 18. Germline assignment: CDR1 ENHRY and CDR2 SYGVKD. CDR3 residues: CATEAGGRTLGYNEQFF. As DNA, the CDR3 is TGTGCCACCGAAGCGGGCGGGAGAACACTAGGCTACAATGAGCAGTTCTTC.

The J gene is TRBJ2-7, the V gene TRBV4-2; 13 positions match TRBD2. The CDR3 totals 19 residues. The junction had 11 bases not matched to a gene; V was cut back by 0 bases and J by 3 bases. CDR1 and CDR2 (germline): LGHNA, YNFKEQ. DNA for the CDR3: TGTGCCAGCAGCCAAGAGGGGGTTACGACTAGCGGGGGGATCTACGAGCAGTACTTC. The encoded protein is CASSQEGVTTSGGIYEQYF.

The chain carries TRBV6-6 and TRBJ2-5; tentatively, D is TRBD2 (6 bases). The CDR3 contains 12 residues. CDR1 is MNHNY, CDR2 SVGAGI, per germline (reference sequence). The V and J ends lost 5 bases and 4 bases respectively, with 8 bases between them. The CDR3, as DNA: TGTGCCAGCAGTCGGGGAGGAGAGACCCAGTACTTC. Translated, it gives CASSRGGETQYF.

The CDR3 here is CAFTRGRGKLFF. CDR3 sequence (DNA): TGTGCCTTCACTAGGGGGAGAGGGAAACTGTTTTTT. The rearrangement joins TRBV30 to TRBJ1-4; a possible D gene is TRBD1 (6 bases). Germline loops: CDR1 GTSNPN, CDR2 SVGIG (reference sequence). The ends were cut back, 7 bases at V and 11 bases at J, with 17 bases in the middle. This CDR3 is built from 12 residues.

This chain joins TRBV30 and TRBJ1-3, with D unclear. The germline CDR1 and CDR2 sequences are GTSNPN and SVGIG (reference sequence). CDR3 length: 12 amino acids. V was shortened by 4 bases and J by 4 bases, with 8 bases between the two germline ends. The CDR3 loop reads CAWTPRGNTIYF. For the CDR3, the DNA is TGTGCCTGGACCCCACGGGGAAACACCATATATTTT. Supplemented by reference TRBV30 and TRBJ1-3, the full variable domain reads SQTIHQWPATLVQPVGSPLSLECTVEGTSNPNLYWYRQAAGRGLQLLFYSVGIGQISSEVPQNLSASRPQDRQFILSSKKLLLSDSGFYLCAWTPRGNTIYFGEGSWLTVV.

The CDR3 loop is CASSPQGLSYNEQFF. CDR3 DNA: TGTGCCAGCAGCCCTCAGGGATTATCCTACAATGAGCAGTTCTTC. The gene calls are TRBV27 and TRBJ2-1; tentatively, D is TRBD1 (5 bases). Germline values: CDR1 MNHEY, CDR2 SMNVEV (reference sequence). The V and J ends lost 6 bases and 1 base respectively, with 13 bases between them. This CDR3 has 15 residues.

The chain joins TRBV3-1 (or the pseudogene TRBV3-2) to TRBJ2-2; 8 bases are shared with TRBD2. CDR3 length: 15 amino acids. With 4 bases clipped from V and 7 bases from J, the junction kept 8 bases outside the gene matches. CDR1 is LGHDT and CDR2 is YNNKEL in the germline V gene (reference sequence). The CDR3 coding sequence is TGTGCCAGCAGCCCCGGGTGGCGGGAGGACGGGGAGCTGTTTTTT. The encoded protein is CASSPGWREDGELFF.

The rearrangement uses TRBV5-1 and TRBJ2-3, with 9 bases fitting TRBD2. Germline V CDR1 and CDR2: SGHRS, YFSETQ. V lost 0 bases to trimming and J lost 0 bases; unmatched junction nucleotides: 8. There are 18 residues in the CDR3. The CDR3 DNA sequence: TGCGCCAGCAGCTTGGAAGTCGGTAGCGGGAGAAGCACAGATACGCAGTATTTT. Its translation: CASSLEVGSGRSTDTQYF.

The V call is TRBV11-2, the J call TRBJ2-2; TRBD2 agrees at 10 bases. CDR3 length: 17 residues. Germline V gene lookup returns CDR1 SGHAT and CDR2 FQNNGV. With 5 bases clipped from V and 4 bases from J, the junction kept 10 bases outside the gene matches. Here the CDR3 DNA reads TGTGCCAGCAGCCCCCGGGGTAGCGGGAGGTTCACCGGGGAGCTGTTTTTT. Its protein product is CASSPRGSGRFTGELFF. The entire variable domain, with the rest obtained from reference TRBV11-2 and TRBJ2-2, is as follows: EAGVAQSPRYKIIEKRQSVAFWCNPISGHATLYWYQQILGQGPKLLIQFQNNGVVDDSQLPKDRFSAERLKGVDSTLKIQPAKLEDSAVYLCASSPRGSGRFTGELFFGEGSRLTVL.

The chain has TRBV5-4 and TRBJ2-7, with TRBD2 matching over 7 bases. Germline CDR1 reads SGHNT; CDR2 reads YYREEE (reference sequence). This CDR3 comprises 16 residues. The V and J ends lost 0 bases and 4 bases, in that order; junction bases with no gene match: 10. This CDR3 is CASSLGLAGGGYEQYV. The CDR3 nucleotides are TGTGCCAGCAGCTTGGGGTTAGCGGGTGGAGGATACGAGCAGTACGTC.

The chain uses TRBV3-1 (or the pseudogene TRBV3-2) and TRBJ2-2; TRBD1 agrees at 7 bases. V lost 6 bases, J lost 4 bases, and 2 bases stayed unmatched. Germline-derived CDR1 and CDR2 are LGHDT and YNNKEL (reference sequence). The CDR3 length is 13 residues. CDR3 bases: TGTGCCAGCAGATCAGGGGGCACCGGGGAGCTGTTTTTT. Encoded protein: CASRSGGTGELFF.

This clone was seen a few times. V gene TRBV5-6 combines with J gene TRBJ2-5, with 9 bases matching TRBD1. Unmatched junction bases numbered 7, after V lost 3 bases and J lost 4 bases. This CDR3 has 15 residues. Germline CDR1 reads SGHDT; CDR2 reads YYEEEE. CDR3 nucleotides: TGTGCCAGCAGCTCAAACAGGGGGCGCCGAGAGACCCAGTACTTC. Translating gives CASSSNRGRRETQYF.

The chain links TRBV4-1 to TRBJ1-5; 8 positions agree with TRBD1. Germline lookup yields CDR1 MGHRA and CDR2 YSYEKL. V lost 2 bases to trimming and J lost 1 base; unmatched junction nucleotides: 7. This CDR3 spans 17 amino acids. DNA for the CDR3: TGCGCCAGCAGCCAATTTACGGGACAGGCAAGCAATCAGCCCCAGCATTTT. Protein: CASSQFTGQASNQPQHF.

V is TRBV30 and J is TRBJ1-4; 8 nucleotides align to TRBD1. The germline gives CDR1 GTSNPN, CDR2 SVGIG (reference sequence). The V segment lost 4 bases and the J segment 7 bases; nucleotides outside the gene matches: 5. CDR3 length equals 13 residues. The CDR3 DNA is TGTGCCTGGACCCAGGGGGCGAGTGAAAAACTGTTTTTT. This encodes CAWTQGASEKLFF.

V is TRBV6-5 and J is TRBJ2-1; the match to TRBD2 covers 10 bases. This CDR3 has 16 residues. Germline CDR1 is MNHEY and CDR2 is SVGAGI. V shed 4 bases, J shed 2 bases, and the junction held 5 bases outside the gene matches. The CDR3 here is CASSSIAGGAYNEQFF. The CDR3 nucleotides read TGTGCCAGCAGTTCCATAGCGGGAGGCGCCTACAATGAGCAGTTCTTC.

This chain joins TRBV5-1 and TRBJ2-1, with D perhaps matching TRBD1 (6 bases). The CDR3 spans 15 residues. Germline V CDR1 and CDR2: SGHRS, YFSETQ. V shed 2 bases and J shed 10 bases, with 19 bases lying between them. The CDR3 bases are TGCGCCAGCAGCTTACAGGGACCCACCGGTGTCGAGCAGTTCTTC. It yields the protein CASSLQGPTGVEQFF.

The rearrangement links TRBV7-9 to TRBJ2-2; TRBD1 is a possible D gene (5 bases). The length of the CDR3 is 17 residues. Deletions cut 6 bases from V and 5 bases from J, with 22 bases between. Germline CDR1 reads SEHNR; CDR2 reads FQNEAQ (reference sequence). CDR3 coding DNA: TGTGCCAGCAGTTCCGCCCCGTCAGGGTCGATAACCGGGGAGCTGTTTTTT. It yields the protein CASSSAPSGSITGELFF. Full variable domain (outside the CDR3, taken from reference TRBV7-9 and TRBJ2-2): DTGVSQNPRHKITKRGQNVTFRCDPISEHNRLYWYRQTLGQGPEFLTYFQNEAQLEKSRLLSDRFSAERPKGSFSTLEIQRTEQGDSAMYLCASSSAPSGSITGELFFGEGSRLTVL.

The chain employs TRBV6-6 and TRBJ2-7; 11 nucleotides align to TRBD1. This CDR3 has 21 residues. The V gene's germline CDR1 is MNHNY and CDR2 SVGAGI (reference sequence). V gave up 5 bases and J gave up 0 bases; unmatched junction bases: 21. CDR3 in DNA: TGTGCCAGCAGTCCGTTGGTGGGCGGACAGGGGGCAGCGGGACGCTCCTACGAGCAGTACGTC. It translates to CASSPLVGGQGAAGRSYEQYV.

In DNA form, the CDR3 reads TGTGCCAGTAGTCCCGGGACACACTATAACTATGGCTACACCTTC. This encodes CASSPGTHYNYGYTF. The chain links TRBV19 to TRBJ1-2, with a possible D match to TRBD1 (6 bases). Germline CDR1 LNHDA, CDR2 SQIVND (reference sequence). This CDR3 contains 15 residues. V gave up 5 bases and J gave up 1 base, with 14 bases separating them.

The CDR3 nucleotides read TGTGCCAGCACCAGAAACAGGGGCTGGAATCAGCCCCAGCATTTT. It encodes CASTRNRGWNQPQHF. The V and J genes are TRBV11-3 and TRBJ1-5; 7 bases map to TRBD1. V lost 7 bases to trimming and J lost 4 bases; unmatched junction nucleotides: 10. This CDR3 region has 15 residues. Germline CDR1 reads SGHNT; CDR2 reads YENEEA.